This record covers a single T cell receptor beta chain. Assay used: immunoSEQ multiplex PCR; TCRdb lists only in-frame clones, some missing. The data hold around 120,000 clones, with just over 90% observed a single time. The V gene lost 7 bases and the J gene lost 1 base, with 16 bases spanning the gap. The germline V gene encodes CDR1 LNHDA and CDR2 SQIVND (reference sequence). CDR3 length: 15 residues. The source of the sample is a study of blood T cell repertoires in COVID-19. This chain connects TRBV19 to TRBJ1-1, with TRBD1 as a possible D gene (6 bases). Sequenced input: peripheral blood. This sequence originates from a human donor with active COVID-19. The donor label of this sample is uncertain. The CDR3 loop is CASISGDLRNTEAFF. CDR3 nucleotides: TGTGCCAGTATATCAGGGGATCTCAGGAACACTGAAGCTTTCTTT.